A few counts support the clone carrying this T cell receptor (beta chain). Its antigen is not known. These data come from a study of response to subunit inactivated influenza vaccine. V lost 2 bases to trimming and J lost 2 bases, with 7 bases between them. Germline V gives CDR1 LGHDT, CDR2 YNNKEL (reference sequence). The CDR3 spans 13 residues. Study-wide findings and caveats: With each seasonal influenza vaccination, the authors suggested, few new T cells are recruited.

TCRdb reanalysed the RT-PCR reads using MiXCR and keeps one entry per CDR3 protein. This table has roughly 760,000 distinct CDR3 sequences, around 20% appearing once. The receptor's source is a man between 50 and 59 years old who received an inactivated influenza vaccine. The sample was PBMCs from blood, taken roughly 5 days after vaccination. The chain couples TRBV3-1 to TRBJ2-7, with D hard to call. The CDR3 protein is CASSQTRTYEQYF. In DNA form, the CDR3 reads TGTGCCAGCAGCCAAACAAGAACCTACGAGCAGTACTTC.